This T cell receptor (beta chain) derives from a study of Ad26.COV2.S vaccination and SARS-CoV-2 variants. On the study more broadly: Dosing was one shot or two shots 56 days apart. General study findings and limits: Similar non-spike TCR breadth was observed in recipients of vaccine and of placebo.

Treatment reported: some 19 received Ad26.COV2.S at low or high dose, single or two shots; about 5 received placebo; per-sample allocation not given. Sampling happened 63 days after the first vaccine or placebo injection. Worth noting for this clone: No antigen is known for it.

Profiling relied on immunoSEQ multiplex PCR, and the TCRdb table lists in-frame clones only, not all of them. The repertoire has roughly 510,000 clones, around 88% of them found once; the top ten carry about 13%. The CDR3 is made up of 14 amino acids. The germline V gene encodes CDR1 SNHLY and CDR2 FYNNEI. The ends were cut back, 6 bases at V and 0 bases at J, with 11 bases in the middle. The source of this sequence is a person aged 18-60 years who received the Ad26.COV2.S COVID-19 vaccine or a placebo. Sequencing was performed on peripheral blood, taken in a trial of Ad26.COV2.S vaccine versus placebo. This sequence joins TRBV2 and TRBJ1-2, with unresolved D. CDR3 coding DNA: TGTGCCAGCAGCGAACAGCTATCTAACTATGGCTACACCTTC. It is translated as CASSEQLSNYGYTF.